The following is a T cell receptor (beta chain) sequence with its context. The antigen remains unidentified. The data were taken from a study of T-cell memory formation after mild COVID-19. Study-level information: Largely donor-specific TCR clusters were found.

Points from the study as a whole: Clones which contracted sat mainly in CM and EM if CD4+, and in EMRA if CD8+. Later expanders leaned CD4+, whereas clones that contracted between day 15 and 85 were balanced CD4/CD8.

5'RACE primed from the constant segment yielded TCR alpha and TCR beta cDNA libraries bearing sample barcodes and UMIs. TCRdb re-called the 5' RACE reads through MiXCR, storing one row per CDR3 protein. Among 84,000 or so distinct CDR3 sequences listed, approximately 15% were seen once. Unmatched junction bases numbered 5, after V lost 0 bases and J lost 4 bases. The CDR3 totals 16 residues. Germline V gene data show CDR1 as SGHVS and CDR2 as FNYEAQ. The sequenced sample was PBMCs or a T cell subset sorted from them (not recorded which). J is TRBJ2-2 and V is TRBV7-6; TRBD1 matches at 7 bases. The sequence was obtained from an adult woman who had mild COVID-19 (a few samples of this study predate the infection). Cell type and time point are not known. The CDR3 DNA sequence: TGTGCCAGCAGCTTAGCGCCAGGGGGTTCCACCGGGGAGCTGTTTTTT. Its protein product is CASSLAPGGSTGELFF.